Following are 19 T cell receptor beta chains from one sample sequenced in a study of PD-1 blockade in mismatch repair-deficient tumors. The protocol was immunoSEQ multiplex PCR, while the TCRdb copy is restricted to in-frame clones and leaves out a portion. In the table there are tens of thousands of clones, approximately 80% of which are singletons. Sequencing used peripheral blood, obtained 44 weeks after starting pembrolizumab. The receptors were sampled from an adult with mismatch repair-deficient cancer.

This rearrangement joins TRBV7-9 to TRBJ1-4; TRBD1 matches at 12 bases. This CDR3 has 15 residues. The trim removed 5 bases at V and 6 bases at J, leaving 4 bases unmatched. In germline, CDR1 is SEHNR, CDR2 FQNEAQ (reference sequence). CDR3 region: CASSQRDRGHEKLFF. The CDR3 DNA reads TGTGCCAGCAGCCAACGGGACAGGGGGCATGAAAAACTGTTTTTT.

The genes are TRBV18 and TRBJ2-6; no definite D call. V gave up 4 bases and J gave up 0 bases, with 1 base separating them. Germline lookup yields CDR1 KGHSH and CDR2 LQKENI. This CDR3 has 13 residues. The CDR3 spells CASSLSGANVLTF. CDR3 nucleotides: TGTGCCAGCTCACTCTCTGGGGCCAACGTCCTGACTTTC.

The gene calls are TRBV6-1 and TRBJ2-3, with 15 nucleotides matching TRBD2. Germline V gene lookup returns CDR1 MNHNS and CDR2 SASEGT. Unmatched junction bases numbered 15, after V lost 2 bases and J lost 6 bases. The length of the CDR3 is 20 residues. CDR3: CASSERLDSGTSGRRDTQYF. The CDR3, as DNA: TGTGCCAGCAGTGAACGTCTCGATTCTGGGACTAGCGGGAGGCGTGATACGCAGTATTTT.

The chain links TRBV19 to TRBJ2-7; 13 bases agree with TRBD2. Per the germline V gene, CDR1 is LNHDA and CDR2 is SQIVND (reference sequence). V dropped 6 bases and J dropped 0; count of bases not matched to a gene: 11. The CDR3 has 18 residues. The CDR3, as DNA: TGTGCCAGTAGCGGACAGGGGAGGACTAGCGGGAGCTCCTACGAGCAGTACTTC. Protein: CASSGQGRTSGSSYEQYF.

The rearrangement uses TRBV11-3 and TRBJ2-1; 11 bases match TRBD2. The V gene's germline CDR1 is SGHNT and CDR2 YENEEA. The trim removed 7 bases at V and 8 bases at J, leaving 10 bases unmatched. The CDR3 consists of 15 residues. The CDR3 spells CASKSPTSGSYEQFF. CDR3 DNA sequence: TGTGCCAGCAAATCCCCCACTAGCGGGAGCTATGAGCAGTTCTTC.

This rearrangement joins TRBV4-1 to TRBJ1-1; unclear D gene. Trimming stripped 6 bases from V and 1 base from J, with 6 bases between. Germline V gene lookup returns CDR1 MGHRA and CDR2 YSYEKL. This CDR3 comprises 12 residues. The CDR3 loop reads CASRWGNTEAFF. The CDR3 coding sequence is TGCGCCAGCAGATGGGGGAACACTGAAGCTTTCTTT.

A single count supports this clone. V usage is TRBV19 and J usage is TRBJ2-7, with D maybe TRBD1 (6 bases). Between the trimmed V and J ends, which lost 6 bases and 4 bases, there was a span of 19 bases. From germline, CDR1 is LNHDA and CDR2 SQIVND (reference sequence). The CDR3 loop spans 15 amino acids. CDR3 residues: CASRPTDRYWYEQYF. DNA for the CDR3: TGTGCCAGTAGACCTACCGACAGGTATTGGTACGAGCAGTACTTC.

The CDR3 DNA is TGTGCCTGGGCCCAGGGAGCGAACACTGAAGCTTTCTTT. Protein: CAWAQGANTEAFF. The V gene is TRBV30, the J gene TRBJ1-1, with D maybe TRBD1 (5 bases). V gave up 5 bases and J gave up 1 base, with 11 bases separating them. The CDR3 has 13 amino acids. Germline V gene lookup returns CDR1 GTSNPN and CDR2 SVGIG (reference sequence). The full variable domain, in which reference TRBV30 and TRBJ1-1 provide the parts outside the CDR3, is SQTIHQWPATLVQPVGSPLSLECTVEGTSNPNLYWYRQAAGRGLQLLFYSVGIGQISSEVPQNLSASRPQDRQFILSSKKLLLSDSGFYLCAWAQGANTEAFFGQGTRLTVV.

This clone was picked up a small number of times. In DNA, the CDR3 is TGTGCCAGCAGTCCTGGACTAGCGAGGAACGAGCAGTACTTC. Protein sequence: CASSPGLARNEQYF. The chain joins TRBV27 to TRBJ2-7; 9 nucleotides line up with TRBD2. CDR3 length: 14 residues. V lost 5 bases, J lost 5 bases, and 7 bases stayed unmatched. Looked up from germline, CDR1 is MNHEY and CDR2 is SMNVEV (reference sequence).

The rearrangement joins TRBV4-3 to TRBJ2-7; 8 nucleotides line up with TRBD2. The V gene's germline CDR1 is LGHNA and CDR2 YSLEER. This CDR3 has 14 amino acids. V shed 5 bases, J shed 2 bases, and the junction held 5 bases outside the gene matches. CDR3 DNA: TGCGCCAGCAGCTCCCGGGGGGGGGCCTACGAGCAGTACTTC. This translates into CASSSRGGAYEQYF.

This clone was seen only once. V gene TRBV7-2 combines with J gene TRBJ2-7, with D possibly being TRBD2 (6 bases). Germline CDR1 reads SGHTA; CDR2 reads FQGNSA. The ends were cut back, 6 bases at V and 1 base at J, with 10 bases in the middle. CDR3 length equals 13 residues. The CDR3 DNA follows: TGTGCCAGCAGGTTGACTAGTTCCTACGAGCAGTACTTC. It is translated as CASRLTSSYEQYF.

The chain uses TRBV7-3 and TRBJ2-1; perhaps TRBD2 as D (5 bases). CDR1 is SGHTA and CDR2 is FQGTGA in the germline V gene. This CDR3 spans 13 amino acids. V lost 6 bases and J lost 4, with 10 bases in between. CDR3 nucleotides: TGTGCCAGCAGGGGGAGTGGATACAATGAGCAGTTCTTC. Residues: CASRGSGYNEQFF.

The chain is built from TRBV5-6 and TRBJ2-7, with 9 nucleotides matching TRBD1. Germline V CDR1 and CDR2: SGHDT, YYEEEE. The J segment lost 10 bases and the V segment lost 2 bases, leaving 13 bases of the junction unmatched. This CDR3 spans 15 amino acids. This CDR3 is CASSFSYGQGTNQYF. For the CDR3, the DNA is TGTGCCAGCAGCTTCTCGTATGGACAGGGGACCAACCAGTACTTC. Full variable domain (remainder filled in from reference TRBV5-6 and TRBJ2-7): DAGVTQSPTHLIKTRGQQVTLRCSPKSGHDTVSWYQQALGQGPQFIFQYYEEEERQRGNFPDRFSGHQFPNYSSELNVNALLLGDSALYLCASSFSYGQGTNQYFGPGTRLTVT.

The chain couples TRBV5-8 to TRBJ1-2; D is unresolved. Between the trimmed V and J ends, which lost 4 bases and 8 bases, there was a span of 12 bases. The CDR3 loop spans 12 amino acids. Per the germline V gene, CDR1 is SGHTS and CDR2 is YDEGEE. Here the CDR3 reads CASSRPTYGYTF. The DNA of the CDR3 is TGTGCCAGCAGCCGACCAACTTACGGCTACACCTTC.

The chain employs TRBV7-3 and TRBJ2-6, with D possibly TRBD1 on 6 matching bases. There are 16 residues in the CDR3. Trimming took 5 bases from V and 0 from J, leaving 11 bases between them. The germline gives CDR1 SGHTA, CDR2 FQGTGA. The CDR3 DNA sequence: TGTGCCAGCAGCGCTCCGACAGGCTCTGGGGCCAACGTCCTGACTTTC. It encodes CASSAPTGSGANVLTF.

The J gene is TRBJ1-1, the V gene TRBV29-1, with D perhaps matching TRBD1 (5 bases). CDR1 and CDR2 (germline): SQVTM, ANQGSEA. The CDR3 covers 16 residues. Trimming left V 0 bases short and J 6 bases short, with 20 bases between. CDR3 bases: TGCAGCGTTGAAGATCCCGAAGGCAGGGTTTTTTCTGAAGCTTTCTTT. This gives the protein CSVEDPEGRVFSEAFF.

The V and J genes are TRBV4-1 and TRBJ1-5; no clear D. The germline V gene has CDR1 MGHRA and CDR2 YSYEKL. This CDR3 comprises 13 residues. V was trimmed by 0 bases and J by 7 bases, leaving 7 bases between them. CDR3 amino acids: CASSQEAWQPQHF. CDR3 in DNA: TGCGCCAGCAGCCAAGAGGCTTGGCAGCCCCAGCATTTT.

The genes are TRBV6-5 and TRBJ2-7; D gene uncertain. This CDR3 spans 13 amino acids. Germline V gene data show CDR1 as MNHEY and CDR2 as SVGAGI. V dropped 1 base and J dropped 4 bases, with 8 bases sitting between them. The CDR3 loop is CASSYLGQYEQYF. CDR3 coding DNA: TGTGCCAGCAGTTACTTAGGGCAGTACGAGCAGTACTTC.

By sample share, this clone is medium-sized. V usage is TRBV7-8 and J usage is TRBJ1-1; D is perhaps TRBD1 (5 bases). V was cut by 1 base and J by 6 bases, with 9 bases left in between. This CDR3 comprises 13 residues. Looked up from germline, CDR1 is SGHVS and CDR2 is FQNEAQ. The CDR3 sequence: CASSLGTLSEAFF. CDR3 DNA sequence: TGTGCCAGCAGCTTAGGGACATTGTCTGAAGCTTTCTTT.